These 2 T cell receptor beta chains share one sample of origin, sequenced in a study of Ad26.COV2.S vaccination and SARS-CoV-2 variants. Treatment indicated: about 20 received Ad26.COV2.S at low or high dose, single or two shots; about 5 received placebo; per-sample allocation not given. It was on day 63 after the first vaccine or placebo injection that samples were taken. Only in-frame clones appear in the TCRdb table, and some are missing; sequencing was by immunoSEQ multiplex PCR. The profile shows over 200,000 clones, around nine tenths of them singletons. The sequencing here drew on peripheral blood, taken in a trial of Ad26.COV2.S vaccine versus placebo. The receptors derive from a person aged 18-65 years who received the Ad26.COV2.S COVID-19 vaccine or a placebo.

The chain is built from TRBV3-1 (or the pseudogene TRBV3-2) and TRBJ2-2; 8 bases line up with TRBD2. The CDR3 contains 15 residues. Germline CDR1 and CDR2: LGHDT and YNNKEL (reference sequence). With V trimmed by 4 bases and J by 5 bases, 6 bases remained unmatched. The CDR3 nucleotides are TGTGCCAGCAGCCCGGCGGGGGGCCCAACCGGGGAGCTGTTTTTT. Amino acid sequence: CASSPAGGPTGELFF.

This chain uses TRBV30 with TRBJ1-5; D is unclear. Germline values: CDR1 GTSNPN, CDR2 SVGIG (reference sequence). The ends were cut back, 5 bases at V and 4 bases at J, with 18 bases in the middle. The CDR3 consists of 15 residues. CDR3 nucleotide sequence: TGTGCCTGGTCCCCCATAGGGAAGAGGAATCAGCCCCAGCATTTT. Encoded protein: CAWSPIGKRNQPQHF.